Below are 11 T cell receptor beta chains sequenced from a single sample in a study of regulatory T cells in long-lasting Graves disease. Time point denoted: newly diagnosed GD, antithyroid drugs for less than 3 months. Generation of the TCR library employed RNA extracted from PBMCs. Researchers made TCR beta libraries by using iRepertoire HTBI primers and running Arm-PCR on CDR3 regions. MiXCR, applied by TCRdb to the multiplex PCR reads, yields one record per CDR3 protein. The sample includes over 500,000 distinct CDR3 sequences, 16% of them seen just once. These data were also filed under a second study, of T cells in Graves' hyperthyroidism and ophthalmopathy.

Source: peripheral blood mononuclear cells (PBMCs), taken at new diagnosis, from a patient treated with antithyroid drugs. The receptors shown here come from a woman between 25 and 40 years old with Graves disease.

At least ten counts were recorded for this clonotype. This chain joins TRBV28 and TRBJ2-1; D might be TRBD1 (6 bases). The CDR3 covers 12 residues. Germline CDR1 is MDHEN and CDR2 is SYDVKM. Trimming shortened V by 2 bases and J by 9 bases, and 8 bases separated the two germline ends. The CDR3 bases are TGTGCCAGCAGTTTACGCAGGGGTGAGCAGTTCTTC. Its protein product is CASSLRRGEQFF. Drawing the rest from reference TRBV28 and TRBJ2-1, the complete variable domain is DVKVTQSSRYLVKRTGEKVFLECVQDMDHENMFWYRQDPGLGLRLIYFSYDVKMKEKGDIPEGYSVSREKKERFSLILESASTNQTSMYLCASSLRRGEQFFGPGTRLTVL.

The table lists this clonotype with a few counts. The chain combines TRBV5-1 with TRBJ2-3, with D maybe TRBD2 (6 bases). V was trimmed by 4 bases and J by 5 bases, leaving 17 bases between them. Germline loops: CDR1 SGHRS, CDR2 YFSETQ. The CDR3 extends over 15 amino acids. The CDR3 DNA reads as TGCGCCAGCAGCCCAGCCCTACTAGCCGGAGATACGCAGTATTTT. Residues: CASSPALLAGDTQYF.

This clonotype has a handful of counts. This sequence joins TRBV20-1 and TRBJ2-5, with D maybe TRBD2 (5 bases). Germline-derived CDR1 and CDR2 are DFQATT and SNEGSKA (reference sequence). The CDR3 contains 12 residues. V gave up 3 bases and J gave up 14 bases, with 19 bases separating them. The CDR3 DNA follows: TGCAGTGCTAGGCCCCCTCCGGGGATTCATTACTTC. This codes for CSARPPPGIHYF.

Here the CDR3 reads CASSSQRSSGSSEQYF. The CDR3 nucleotides read TGTGCCAGCTCATCGCAGAGGTCTAGCGGGAGTAGCGAGCAGTACTTC. The chain has TRBV18 and TRBJ2-7; 10 positions agree with TRBD2. With 5 bases clipped from V and 6 bases from J, the junction kept 13 bases outside the gene matches. Germline values: CDR1 KGHSH, CDR2 LQKENI. The CDR3 covers 16 residues.

This clonotype occurred many times. The chain employs TRBV7-9 and TRBJ1-4; 7 positions match TRBD1. This CDR3 comprises 14 residues. The ends lost 2 bases at V and 7 bases at J; junction bases unmatched: 4. CDR1 is SEHNR and CDR2 is FQNEAQ in the germline V gene (reference sequence). The CDR3 nucleotides are TGTGCCAGCAGCTTAAGTTCAGGGGGTGAAAAACTGTTTTTT. This codes for CASSLSSGGEKLFF.

The rearrangement links TRBV7-6 to TRBJ1-2, with D hard to call. Trimming cost V 5 bases and J 4 bases, with 11 bases left between them. Germline V gene lookup returns CDR1 SGHVS and CDR2 FNYEAQ. The CDR3 consists of 13 residues. The CDR3, as DNA: TGTGCCAGCAGCCGTACATCGGGCTATGGCTACACCTTC. As protein: CASSRTSGYGYTF.

DNA of the CDR3: TGTGCCAGCAGTCTTATGGGAGATTCACCCCTCCACTTT. It is translated as CASSLMGDSPLHF. The gene calls are TRBV27 and TRBJ1-6; D call uncertain. CDR1 and CDR2 from the germline V gene are MNHEY and SMNVEV (reference sequence). The CDR3 is made up of 13 amino acids. Trimming cost V 5 bases and J 8 bases, with 10 bases left between them.

In its sample, this clonotype was seen many times. The V call is TRBV12-3 or TRBV12-4, the J call TRBJ2-3; D is unclear. CDR3 length equals 16 residues. V was pared by 6 bases and J by 4 bases, with 20 bases between. CDR3 amino acids: CASSPPPAFGADTQYF. The CDR3 DNA sequence: TGTGCCAGCAGCCCGCCCCCAGCGTTTGGCGCAGATACGCAGTATTTT.

The rearrangement links TRBV28 to TRBJ1-3; a weak D match, TRBD1 (5 bases). In germline, CDR1 is MDHEN, CDR2 SYDVKM. The V gene lost 4 bases and the J gene lost 4 bases, with 11 bases spanning the gap. This CDR3 has 14 amino acids. The CDR3 DNA sequence: TGTGCCAGCAGTTACCAAGGGACCGGAAACACCATATATTTT. This gives the protein CASSYQGTGNTIYF.

This clonotype has a single count. The chain is built from TRBV19 and TRBJ1-6, with D hard to call. The CDR3 runs to 16 residues. Germline V CDR1 and CDR2: LNHDA, SQIVND (reference sequence). V lost 6 bases and J 7 bases, leaving 19 bases between the germline ends. CDR3 DNA: TGTGCCAGTAGCTATATATCCTGGACCGGCAATTCACCCCTCCACTTT. Protein product: CASSYISWTGNSPLHF. The variable domain in full, with the rest retrieved from reference TRBV19 and TRBJ1-6, is DGGITQSPKYLFRKEGQNVTLSCEQNLNHDAMYWYRQDPGQGLRLIYYSQIVNDFQKGDIAEGYSVSREKKESFPLTVTSAQKNPTAFYLCASSYISWTGNSPLHFGNGTRLTVT.

This clonotype occurred many times. The chain has TRBV2 and TRBJ2-6; D is possibly TRBD2 (5 bases). The ends were cut back, 6 bases at V and 2 bases at J, with 8 bases in the middle. The CDR3 contains 14 residues. CDR1 and CDR2 (germline): SNHLY, FYNNEI. Written as DNA, the CDR3 is TGTGCCAGCAGGGGAGTAACTGGGGCCAACGTCCTGACTTTC. Translation: CASRGVTGANVLTF. The whole variable domain, remainder taken from reference TRBV2 and TRBJ2-6, is EPEVTQTPSHQVTQMGQEVILRCVPISNHLYFYWYRQILGQKVEFLVSFYNNEISEKSEIFDDQFSVERPDGSNFTLKIRSTKLEDSAMYFCASRGVTGANVLTFGAGSRLTVL.